This T cell receptor (beta chain) was identified during a study of CD8+CD57+ T cells in acquired aplastic anemia (dated by TCRdb to the late 2010s). Context from the whole study: A mean of around 3.3 ug of DNA, ranging from about 0.19 to 27.4 ug, was extracted from sorted CD4+ and CD8+ cells. CD8+CD57+ expansion was defined as frequency above the mean frequency observed in healthy subjects.

Patients chosen for sequencing had shown expansion of CD8+CD57+ cells by flow cytometry. Severe acquired aplastic anemia was diagnosed in all patients according to International Study of Aplastic Anemia and Agranulocytosis and Camitta criteria. No therapy had been received by the patients at the time of blood sampling. The study deep-sequenced TCR repertoires of sorted CD4+ and CD8+ blood T cells from severe aplastic anemia patients and healthy subjects. Patients were enrolled under clinicaltrials.gov protocols 00001620, 01623167, 00001397, 00071045, 00081523 and 00961064 in the USA. Ficoll-Paque density gradient centrifugation was used to isolate peripheral blood mononuclear cells. Before DNA was extracted, CD4+ and CD8+ T cells were sorted using either FACS or magnetic beads. Genomic DNA served as template for TCR beta VDJ combination and CDR3 sequence profiling. An Illumina HiSeq 2000 was used for TCR repertoire sequencing. The original methods were these. Repertoires were assessed using TRBV/TRBJ rearrangement plots, CDR3 size and DJ length profiles, and Simpson's diversity index. The immunodominant clone was defined as the most abundant DNA sequence in deep sequencing data. CDR3 amino acid sequences were checked for sharing across subjects and were also compared against the VDJdb database and published repertoires. TCRdb's own reprocessing of the public reads used fastp at Q25 and MiXCR and kept productive beta chains. Each CDR3 protein gets just one entry, which takes the most common genes and DNA from the rows behind it. Here the V and J calls rest on TCRdb's processing, not on the authors' analysis. The sample data list some 120,000 distinct CDR3 sequences, and over 30% of these were observed just once. About 3% of the sample is held by the ten biggest clonotypes.

The CDR3, cysteine through phenylalanine, is 14 amino acids long. Solely the CDR3 DNA is kept, with 42 bases framed from the first base. V is pared back by 5 bases and J by 6 bases, with 16 bases lying between the germline termini. As encoded in the germline V gene, CDR1 is SNHLY while CDR2 is FYNNEI. Study-wide findings and limitations: CD8+ Simpson's diversity did not differ significantly between patients and healthy controls (P=0.060). About 30 CD8+ CDR3 sequences were found in both patients and controls but appeared to be highly expressed in patients and within the immunodominant clones of the patients.

This clonotype showed up just a few times. No antigen is known for it. A much larger clone differs by one base, so this may be a read error. The TCR sequence derives from a human donor with aplastic anemia. This receptor chain uses TRBV2 and TRBJ1-2; the D gene assignment is ambiguous. Material: sorted CD4+, CD8+, or CD8+CD57+ T cells (not recorded which) from PBMCs. At the DNA level, the sequence is TGTGCCAGCAGTTCGACGGCGGGGTGGGATGGCTACACCTTC. This encodes CASSSTAGWDGYTF.